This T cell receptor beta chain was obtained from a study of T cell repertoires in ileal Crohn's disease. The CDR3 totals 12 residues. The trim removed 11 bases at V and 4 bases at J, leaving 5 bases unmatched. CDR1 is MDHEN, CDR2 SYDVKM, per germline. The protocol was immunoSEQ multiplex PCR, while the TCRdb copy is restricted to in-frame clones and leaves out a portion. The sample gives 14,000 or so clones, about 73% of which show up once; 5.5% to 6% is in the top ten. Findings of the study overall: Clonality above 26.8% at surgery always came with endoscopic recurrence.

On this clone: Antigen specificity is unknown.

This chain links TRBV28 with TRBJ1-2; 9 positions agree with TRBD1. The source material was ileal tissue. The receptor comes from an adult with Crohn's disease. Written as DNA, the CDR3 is TGTGCCCATACGACAGGGGGCTATGGCTACACCTTC. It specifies CAHTTGGYGYTF.